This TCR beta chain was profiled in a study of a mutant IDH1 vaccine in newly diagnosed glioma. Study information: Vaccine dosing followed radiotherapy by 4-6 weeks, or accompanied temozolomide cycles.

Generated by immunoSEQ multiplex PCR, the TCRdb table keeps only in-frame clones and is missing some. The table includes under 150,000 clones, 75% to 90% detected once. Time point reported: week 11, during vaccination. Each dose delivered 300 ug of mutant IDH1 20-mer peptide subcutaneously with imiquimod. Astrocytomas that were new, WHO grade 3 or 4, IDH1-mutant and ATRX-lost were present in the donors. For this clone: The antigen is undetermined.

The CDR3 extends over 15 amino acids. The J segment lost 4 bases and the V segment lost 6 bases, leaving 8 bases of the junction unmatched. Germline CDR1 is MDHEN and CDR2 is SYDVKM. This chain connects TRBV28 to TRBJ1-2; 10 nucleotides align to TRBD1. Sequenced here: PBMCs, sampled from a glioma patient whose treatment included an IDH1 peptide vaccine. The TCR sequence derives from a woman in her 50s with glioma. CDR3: CASRTPGQGTYGYTF. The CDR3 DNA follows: TGTGCCAGCAGGACCCCGGGACAGGGGACCTATGGCTACACCTTC.